This TCR beta chain was sequenced in a study of CD8 T cells in ankylosing spondylitis. Study findings and constraints: In ankylosing spondylitis blood, a motif of roughly 8 highly homologous TCR beta variants appeared characteristic.

Scientists made TCR beta libraries using quantitative 5'-RACE with molecular barcodes. TCRdb analysed the 5' RACE reads with MiXCR anew, one entry per CDR3 protein. The sample has a few hundred thousand distinct CDR3 sequences; 8% to 11% are singletons. This clonotype was found many times. Antigen unknown. The germline CDR1 and CDR2 sequences are SGHRS and YFSETQ. Deletions cut 0 bases from V and 6 bases from J, with 17 bases between. The CDR3 length is 16 residues. The sample consisted of blood, either unsorted or a sorted T cell fraction (not recorded which). The chain recombines TRBV5-1 with TRBJ2-3; the D gene is possibly TRBD2 (7 bases). This TCR came from a male donor with ankylosing spondylitis or in good health (not recorded which). The DNA of the CDR3 is TGCGCCAGCAGCTTGGGGGGCGCGGGGGCGGCGGATACGCAGTATTTT. Amino acids: CASSLGGAGAADTQYF.